The 3 T cell receptor beta chains in this list originate from one sample, sequenced in a study of vaccination effects on CD4 cells after COVID-19. Their specific antigens are unknown. Produced via immunoSEQ multiplex PCR; TCRdb's table is partial and in-frame only. The data contain roughly 50,000 clones, nearly 80% of them singletons. Sequencing was preceded by expansion of antigen-specific CD4+ T cells with viral peptide pools in the ViraFEST assay. The culture ran for 10 days, and then CD4+ T cells were isolated. In the vaccine recipients, nucleocapsid antibodies were negative and there was no prior SARS-CoV-2 infection. Sequencing was performed on CD4+ T cells from PBMCs cultured with HCoV-OC43 spike peptides, taken before COVID-19 vaccination. Subset given: HCoV-OC43 spike overlapping peptide pool stimulation. The receptor set was obtained from a human donor who received a COVID-19 vaccine.

This clone was counted between two and nine times. The chain has TRBV5-1 and TRBJ1-2; 7 bases map to TRBD1. Germline CDR1 SGHRS, CDR2 YFSETQ. J lost 0 bases, V lost 4 bases, and 6 bases had no gene match. The CDR3 totals 15 residues. In DNA, the CDR3 is TGCGCCAGCAGCCAAAAGACAGGGTCTAACTATGGCTACACCTTC. It specifies CASSQKTGSNYGYTF.

The rearrangement uses TRBV19 and TRBJ1-5; D ambiguous. The CDR3 totals 15 residues. The germline V and J ends were trimmed by 2 bases and 2 bases, with 10 bases remaining between them. Germline assignment: CDR1 LNHDA and CDR2 SQIVND (reference sequence). Here the CDR3 DNA reads TGTGCCAGTAGTATATTTGTGGTTGGCAATCAGCCCCAGCATTTT. Translation: CASSIFVVGNQPQHF.

This rearrangement joins TRBV7-9 to TRBJ1-2; no clear D. Germline V gene sequence: CDR1 SEHNR, CDR2 FQNEAQ (reference sequence). There are 12 residues in the CDR3. The ends were cut back, 4 bases at V and 3 bases at J, with 6 bases in the middle. The CDR3 protein is CASSSGDYGYTF. The DNA of the CDR3 is TGTGCCAGCAGCTCCGGGGACTATGGCTACACCTTC.